This TCR beta chain was captured in a study of T cell responses to AZD1222 COVID-19 vaccine. On the study more broadly: Samples with a second dose at about 4 or about 12 weeks were pooled together. The study, taken as a whole, reports: Spike-wide vaccine-associated CD4 TCRs dominated at 160-218 and 743-854.

The ends lost 8 bases at V and 4 bases at J; junction bases unmatched: 4. Germline V lookup: CDR1 MDHEN, CDR2 SYDVKM. The CDR3 is 12 amino acids. In this sample, this clone turned up a few times. Antigen: not known. Measured with immunoSEQ multiplex PCR; TCRdb has only the in-frame clones, and not every one. Among 95,000 to 150,000 clones, about 90% were seen once, and the ten largest hold about 10%. The sample consisted of peripheral blood, taken on day 0 of AZD1222 vaccination. The genes are TRBV28 and TRBJ1-2; 7 positions agree with TRBD1. The source of this sequence is an adult in good health. The CDR3 region is CASQQGTYGYTF. The CDR3 DNA is TGTGCCAGCCAACAGGGGACCTATGGCTACACCTTC.